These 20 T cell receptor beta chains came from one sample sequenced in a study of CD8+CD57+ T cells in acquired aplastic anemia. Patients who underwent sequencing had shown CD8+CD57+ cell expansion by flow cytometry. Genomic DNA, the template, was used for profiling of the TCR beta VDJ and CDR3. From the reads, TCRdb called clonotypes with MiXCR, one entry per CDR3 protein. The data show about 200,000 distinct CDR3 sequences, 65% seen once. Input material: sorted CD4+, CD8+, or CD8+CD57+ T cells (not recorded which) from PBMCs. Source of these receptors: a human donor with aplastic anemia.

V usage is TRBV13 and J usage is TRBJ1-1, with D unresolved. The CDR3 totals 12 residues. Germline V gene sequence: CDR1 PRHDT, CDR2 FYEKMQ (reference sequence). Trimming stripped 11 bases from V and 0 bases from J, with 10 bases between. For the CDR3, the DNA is TGTGCCTGTGGACTGCTGAACACTGAAGCTTTCTTT. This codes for CACGLLNTEAFF.

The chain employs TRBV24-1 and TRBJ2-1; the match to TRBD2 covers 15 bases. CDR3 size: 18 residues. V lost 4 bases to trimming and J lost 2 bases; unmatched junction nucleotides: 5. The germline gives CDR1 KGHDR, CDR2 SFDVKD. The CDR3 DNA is TGTGCCACCAGTGACCCCCGGACTAGCGGGGGGGCCTACAATGAGCAGTTCTTC. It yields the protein CATSDPRTSGGAYNEQFF.

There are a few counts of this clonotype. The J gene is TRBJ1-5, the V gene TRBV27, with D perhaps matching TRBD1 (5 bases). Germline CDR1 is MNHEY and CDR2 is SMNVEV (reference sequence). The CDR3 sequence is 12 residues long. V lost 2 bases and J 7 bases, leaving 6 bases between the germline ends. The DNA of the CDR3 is TGTGCCAGCAGTTTAAAGGGGCAGCCCCAGCATTTT. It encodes CASSLKGQPQHF.

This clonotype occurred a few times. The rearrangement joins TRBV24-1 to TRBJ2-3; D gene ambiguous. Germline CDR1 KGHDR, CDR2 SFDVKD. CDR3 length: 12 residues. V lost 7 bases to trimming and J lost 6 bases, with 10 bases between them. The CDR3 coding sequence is TGTGCCACCAGGGGCCAATGGGATACGCAGTATTTT. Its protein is CATRGQWDTQYF.

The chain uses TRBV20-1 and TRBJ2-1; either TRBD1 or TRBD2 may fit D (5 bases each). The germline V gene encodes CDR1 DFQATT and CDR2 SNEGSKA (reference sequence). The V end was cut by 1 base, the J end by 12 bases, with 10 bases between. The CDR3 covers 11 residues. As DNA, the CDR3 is TGCAGTGCTAGAGCCGGTGGGGGGCAGTTCTTC. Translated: CSARAGGGQFF.

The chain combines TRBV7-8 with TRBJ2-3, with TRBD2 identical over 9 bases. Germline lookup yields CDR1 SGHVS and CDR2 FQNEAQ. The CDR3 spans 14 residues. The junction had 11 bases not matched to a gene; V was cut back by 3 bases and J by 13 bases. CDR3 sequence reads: CASSFFLAGSAKYF. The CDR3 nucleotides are TGTGCCAGCAGCTTCTTCCTAGCGGGATCAGCAAAGTATTTT.

The CDR3 DNA is TGCAGCGTCGGACTAGCGGGAGTGCTTGACGAGCAGTACTTC. Encoded protein: CSVGLAGVLDEQYF. The genes are TRBV29-1 and TRBJ2-7; 13 nucleotides match TRBD2. V lost 6 bases, J lost 5 bases, and 7 bases stayed unmatched. The CDR3 has 14 amino acids. Germline CDR1 reads SQVTM; CDR2 reads ANQGSEA.

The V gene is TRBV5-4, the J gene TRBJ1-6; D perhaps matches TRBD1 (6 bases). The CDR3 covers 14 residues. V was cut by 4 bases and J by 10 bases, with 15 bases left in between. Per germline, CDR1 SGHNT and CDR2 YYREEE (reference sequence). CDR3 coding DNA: TGTGCCAGCAGCAGCAGGGGTCTCGAGTCACCCCTCCACTTT. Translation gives CASSSRGLESPLHF.

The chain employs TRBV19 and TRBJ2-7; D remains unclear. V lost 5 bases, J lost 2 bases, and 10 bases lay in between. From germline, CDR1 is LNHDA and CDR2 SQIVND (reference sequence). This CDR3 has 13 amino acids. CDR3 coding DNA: TGTGCCAGTAGTGCCGCAGGACCCTACGAGCAGTACTTC. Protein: CASSAAGPYEQYF.

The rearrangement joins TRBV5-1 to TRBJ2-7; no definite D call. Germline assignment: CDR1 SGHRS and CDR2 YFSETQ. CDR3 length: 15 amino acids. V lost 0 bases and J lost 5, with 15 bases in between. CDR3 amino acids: CASSLEDPRADEQYF. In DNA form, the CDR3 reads TGCGCCAGCAGCTTGGAGGACCCTAGGGCGGACGAGCAGTACTTC. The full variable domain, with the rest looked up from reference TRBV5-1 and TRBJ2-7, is KAGVTQTPRYLIKTRGQQVTLSCSPISGHRSVSWYQQTPGQGLQFLFEYFSETQRNKGNFPGRFSGRQFSNSRSEMNVSTLELGDSALYLCASSLEDPRADEQYFGPGTRLTVT.

CDR3 bases: TGTGCCTGGAGTACAGGGGTCACAGATACGCAGTATTTT. Translated, it gives CAWSTGVTDTQYF. The V call is TRBV30, the J call TRBJ2-3, with 7 nucleotides matching TRBD1. The CDR3 totals 13 residues. J was trimmed by 2 bases and V by 2 bases; bases with no gene match: 1. Germline V gene sequence: CDR1 GTSNPN, CDR2 SVGIG (reference sequence).

CDR3 sequence reads: CASSVPYSGELFF. The CDR3, as DNA: TGTGCCAGCAGCGTACCTTACTCTGGGGAGCTGTTTTTT. The chain links TRBV9 to TRBJ2-2; D is unresolved. The V end lost 1 base, the J end lost 8 bases, and 9 bases lay between the germline ends. The germline gives CDR1 SGDLS, CDR2 YYNGEE. The length of the CDR3 is 13 residues.

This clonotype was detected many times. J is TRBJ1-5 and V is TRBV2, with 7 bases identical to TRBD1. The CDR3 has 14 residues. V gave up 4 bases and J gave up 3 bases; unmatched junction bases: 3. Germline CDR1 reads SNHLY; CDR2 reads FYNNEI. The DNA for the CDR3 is TGTGCCAGCAGTGGGACAGGATACAATCAGCCCCAGCATTTT. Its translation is CASSGTGYNQPQHF.

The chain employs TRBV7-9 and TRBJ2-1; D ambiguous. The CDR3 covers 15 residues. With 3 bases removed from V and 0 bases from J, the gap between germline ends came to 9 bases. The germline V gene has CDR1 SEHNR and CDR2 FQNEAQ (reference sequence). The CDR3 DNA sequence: TGTGCCAGCAGCTTCACGGCCAGCTCCTACAATGAGCAGTTCTTC. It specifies CASSFTASSYNEQFF.

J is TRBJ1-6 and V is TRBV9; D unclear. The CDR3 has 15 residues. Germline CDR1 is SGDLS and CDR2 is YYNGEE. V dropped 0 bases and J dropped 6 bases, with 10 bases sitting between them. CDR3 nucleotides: TGTGCCAGCAGCGTAGAGGCCCAGGCTAATTCACCCCTCCACTTT. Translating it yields CASSVEAQANSPLHF. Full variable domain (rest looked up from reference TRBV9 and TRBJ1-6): DSGVTQTPKHLITATGQRVTLRCSPRSGDLSVYWYQQSLDQGLQFLIQYYNGEERAKGNILERFSAQQFPDLHSELNLSSLELGDSALYFCASSVEAQANSPLHFGNGTRLTVT.

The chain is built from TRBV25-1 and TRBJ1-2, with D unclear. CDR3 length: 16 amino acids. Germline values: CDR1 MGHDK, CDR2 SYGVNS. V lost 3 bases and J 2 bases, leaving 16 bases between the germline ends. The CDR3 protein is CASSDLDIGTNYGYTF. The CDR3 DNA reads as TGTGCCAGCAGTGATCTCGACATAGGAACCAACTATGGCTACACCTTC.

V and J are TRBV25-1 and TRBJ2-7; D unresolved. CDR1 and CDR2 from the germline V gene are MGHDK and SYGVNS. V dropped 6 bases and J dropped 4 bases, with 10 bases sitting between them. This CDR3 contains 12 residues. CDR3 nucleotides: TGTGCCAGCAGGGGTAGCCTATACGAGCAGTACTTC. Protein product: CASRGSLYEQYF.

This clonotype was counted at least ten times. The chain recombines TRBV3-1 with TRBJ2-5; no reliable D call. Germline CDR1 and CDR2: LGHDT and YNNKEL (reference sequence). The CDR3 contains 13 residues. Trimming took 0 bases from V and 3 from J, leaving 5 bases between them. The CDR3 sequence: CASSQDMEETQYF. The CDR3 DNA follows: TGTGCCAGCAGCCAAGATATGGAAGAGACCCAGTACTTC.

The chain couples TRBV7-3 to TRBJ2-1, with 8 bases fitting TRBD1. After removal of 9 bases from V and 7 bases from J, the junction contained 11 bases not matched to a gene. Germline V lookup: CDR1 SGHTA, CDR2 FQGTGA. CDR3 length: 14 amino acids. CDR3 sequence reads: CASRARQGLNEQFF. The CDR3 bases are TGTGCCAGTAGAGCTAGACAGGGGTTGAATGAGCAGTTCTTC.

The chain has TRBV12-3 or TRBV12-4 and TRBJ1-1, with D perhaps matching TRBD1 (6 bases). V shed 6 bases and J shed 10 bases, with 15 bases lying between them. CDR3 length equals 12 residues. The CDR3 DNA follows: TGTGCCAGCAGCACCGCCGCAGGGGCAGCTTTCTTT. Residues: CASSTAAGAAFF.